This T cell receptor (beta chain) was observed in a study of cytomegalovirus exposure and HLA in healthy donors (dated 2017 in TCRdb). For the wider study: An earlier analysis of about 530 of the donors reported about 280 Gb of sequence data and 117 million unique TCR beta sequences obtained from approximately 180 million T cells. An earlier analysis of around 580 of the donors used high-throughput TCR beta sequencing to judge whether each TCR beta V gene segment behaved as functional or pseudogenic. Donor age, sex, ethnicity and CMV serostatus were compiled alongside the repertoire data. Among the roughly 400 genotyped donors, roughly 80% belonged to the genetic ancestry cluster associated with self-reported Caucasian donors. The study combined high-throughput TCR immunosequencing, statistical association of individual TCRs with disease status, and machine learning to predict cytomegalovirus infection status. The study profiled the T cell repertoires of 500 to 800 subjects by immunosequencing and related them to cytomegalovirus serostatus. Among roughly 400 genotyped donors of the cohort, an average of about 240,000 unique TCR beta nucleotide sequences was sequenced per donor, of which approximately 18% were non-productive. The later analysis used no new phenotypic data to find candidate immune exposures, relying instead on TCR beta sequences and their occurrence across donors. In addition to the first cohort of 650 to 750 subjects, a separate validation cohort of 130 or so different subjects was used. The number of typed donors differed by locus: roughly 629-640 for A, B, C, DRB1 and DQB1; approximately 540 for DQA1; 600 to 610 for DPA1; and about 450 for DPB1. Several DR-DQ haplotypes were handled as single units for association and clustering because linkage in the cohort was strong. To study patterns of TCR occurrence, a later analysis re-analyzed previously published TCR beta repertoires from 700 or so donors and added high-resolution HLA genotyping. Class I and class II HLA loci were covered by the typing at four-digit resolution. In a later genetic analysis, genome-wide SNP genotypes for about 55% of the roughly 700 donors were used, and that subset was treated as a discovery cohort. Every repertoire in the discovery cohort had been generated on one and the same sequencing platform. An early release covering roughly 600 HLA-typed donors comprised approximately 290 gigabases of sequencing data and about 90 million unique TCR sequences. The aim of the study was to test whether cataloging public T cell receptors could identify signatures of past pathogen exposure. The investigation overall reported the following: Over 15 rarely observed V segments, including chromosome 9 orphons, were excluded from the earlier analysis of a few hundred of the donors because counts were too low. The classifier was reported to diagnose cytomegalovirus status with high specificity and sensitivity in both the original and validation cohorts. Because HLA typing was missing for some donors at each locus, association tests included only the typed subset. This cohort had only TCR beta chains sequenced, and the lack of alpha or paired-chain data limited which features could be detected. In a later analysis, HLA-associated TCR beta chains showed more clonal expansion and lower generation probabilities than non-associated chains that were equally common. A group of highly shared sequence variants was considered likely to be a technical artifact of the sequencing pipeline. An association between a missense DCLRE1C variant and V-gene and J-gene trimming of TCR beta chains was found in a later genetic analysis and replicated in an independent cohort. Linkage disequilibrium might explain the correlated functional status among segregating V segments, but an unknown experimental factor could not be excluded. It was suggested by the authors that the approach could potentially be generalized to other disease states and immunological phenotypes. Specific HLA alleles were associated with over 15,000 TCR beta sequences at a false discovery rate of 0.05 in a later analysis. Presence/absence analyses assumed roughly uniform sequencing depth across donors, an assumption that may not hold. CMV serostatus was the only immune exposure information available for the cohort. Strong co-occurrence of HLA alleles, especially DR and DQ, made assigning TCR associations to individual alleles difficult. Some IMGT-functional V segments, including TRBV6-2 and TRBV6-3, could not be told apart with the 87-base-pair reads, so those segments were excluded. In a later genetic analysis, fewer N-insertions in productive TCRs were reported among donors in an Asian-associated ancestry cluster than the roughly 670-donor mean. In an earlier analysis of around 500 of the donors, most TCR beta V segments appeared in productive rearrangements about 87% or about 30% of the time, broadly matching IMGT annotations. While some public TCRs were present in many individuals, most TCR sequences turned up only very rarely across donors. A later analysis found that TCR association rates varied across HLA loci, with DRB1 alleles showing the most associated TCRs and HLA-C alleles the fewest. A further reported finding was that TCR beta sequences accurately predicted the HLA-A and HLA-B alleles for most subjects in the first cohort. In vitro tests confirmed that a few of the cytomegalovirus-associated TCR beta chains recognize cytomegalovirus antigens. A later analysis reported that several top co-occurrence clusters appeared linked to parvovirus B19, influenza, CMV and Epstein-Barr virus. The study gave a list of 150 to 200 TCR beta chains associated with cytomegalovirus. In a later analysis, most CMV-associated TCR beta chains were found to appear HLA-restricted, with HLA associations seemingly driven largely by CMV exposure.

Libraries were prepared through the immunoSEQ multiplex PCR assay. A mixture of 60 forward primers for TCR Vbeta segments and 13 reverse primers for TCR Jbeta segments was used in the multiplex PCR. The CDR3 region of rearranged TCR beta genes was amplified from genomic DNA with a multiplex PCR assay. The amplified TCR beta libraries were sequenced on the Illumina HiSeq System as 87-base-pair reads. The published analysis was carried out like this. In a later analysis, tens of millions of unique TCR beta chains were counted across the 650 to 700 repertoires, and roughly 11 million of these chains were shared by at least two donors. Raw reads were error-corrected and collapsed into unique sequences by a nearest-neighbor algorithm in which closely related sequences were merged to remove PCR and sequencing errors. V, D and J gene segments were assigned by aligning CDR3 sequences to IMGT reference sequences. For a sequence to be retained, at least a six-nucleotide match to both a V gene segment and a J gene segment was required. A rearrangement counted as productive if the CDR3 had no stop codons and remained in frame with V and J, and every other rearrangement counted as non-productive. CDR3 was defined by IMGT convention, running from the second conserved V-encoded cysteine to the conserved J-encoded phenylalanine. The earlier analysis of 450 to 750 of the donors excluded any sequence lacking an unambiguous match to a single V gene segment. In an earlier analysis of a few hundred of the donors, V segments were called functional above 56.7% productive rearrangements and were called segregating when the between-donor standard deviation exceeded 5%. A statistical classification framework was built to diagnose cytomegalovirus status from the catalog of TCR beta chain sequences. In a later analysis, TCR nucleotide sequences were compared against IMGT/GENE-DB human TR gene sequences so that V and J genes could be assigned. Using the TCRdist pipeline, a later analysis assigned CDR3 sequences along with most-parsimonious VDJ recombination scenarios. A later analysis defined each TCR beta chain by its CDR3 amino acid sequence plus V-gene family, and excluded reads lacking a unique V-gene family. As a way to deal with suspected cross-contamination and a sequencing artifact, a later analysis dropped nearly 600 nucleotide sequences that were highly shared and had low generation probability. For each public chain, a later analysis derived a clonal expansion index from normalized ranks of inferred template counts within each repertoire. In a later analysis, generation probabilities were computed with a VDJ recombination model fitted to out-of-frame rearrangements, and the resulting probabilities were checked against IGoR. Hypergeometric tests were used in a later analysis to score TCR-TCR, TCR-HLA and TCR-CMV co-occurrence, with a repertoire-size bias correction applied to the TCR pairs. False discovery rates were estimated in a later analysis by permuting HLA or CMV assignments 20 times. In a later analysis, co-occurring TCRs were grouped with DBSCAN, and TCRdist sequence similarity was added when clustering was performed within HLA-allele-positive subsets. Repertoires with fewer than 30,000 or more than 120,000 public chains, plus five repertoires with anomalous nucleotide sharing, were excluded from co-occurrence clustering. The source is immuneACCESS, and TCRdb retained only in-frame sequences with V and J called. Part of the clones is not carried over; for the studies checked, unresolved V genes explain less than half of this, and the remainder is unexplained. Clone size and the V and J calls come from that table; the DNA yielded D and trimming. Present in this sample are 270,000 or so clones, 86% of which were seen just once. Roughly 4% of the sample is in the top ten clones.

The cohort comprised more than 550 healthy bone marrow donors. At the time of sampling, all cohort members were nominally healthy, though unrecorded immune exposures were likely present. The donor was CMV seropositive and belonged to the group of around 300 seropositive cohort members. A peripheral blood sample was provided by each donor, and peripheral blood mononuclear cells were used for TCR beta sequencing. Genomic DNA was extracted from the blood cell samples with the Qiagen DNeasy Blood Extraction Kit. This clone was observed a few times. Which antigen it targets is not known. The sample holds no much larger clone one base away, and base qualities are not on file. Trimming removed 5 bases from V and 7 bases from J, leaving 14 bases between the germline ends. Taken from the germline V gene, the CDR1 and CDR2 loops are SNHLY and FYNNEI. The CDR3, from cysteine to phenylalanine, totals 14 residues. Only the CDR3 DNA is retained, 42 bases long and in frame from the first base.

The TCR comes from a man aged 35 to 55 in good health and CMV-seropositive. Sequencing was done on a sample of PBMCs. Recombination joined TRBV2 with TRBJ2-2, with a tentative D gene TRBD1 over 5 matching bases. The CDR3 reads CASSSSRQNGELFF. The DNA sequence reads TGTGCCAGCAGTTCCTCCCGACAGAACGGGGAGCTGTTTTTT.